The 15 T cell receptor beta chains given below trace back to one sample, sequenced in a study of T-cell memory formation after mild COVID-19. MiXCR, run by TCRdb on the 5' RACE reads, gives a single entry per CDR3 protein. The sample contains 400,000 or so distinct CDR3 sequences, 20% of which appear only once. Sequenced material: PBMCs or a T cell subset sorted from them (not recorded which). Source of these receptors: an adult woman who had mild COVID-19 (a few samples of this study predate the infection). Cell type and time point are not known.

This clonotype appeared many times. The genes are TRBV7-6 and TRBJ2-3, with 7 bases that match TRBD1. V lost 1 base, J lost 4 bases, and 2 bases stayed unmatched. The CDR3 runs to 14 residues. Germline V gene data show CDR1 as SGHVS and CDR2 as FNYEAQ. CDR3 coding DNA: TGTGCCAGCAGCTTAGACAGGGGAGCAGATACGCAGTATTTT. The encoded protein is CASSLDRGADTQYF. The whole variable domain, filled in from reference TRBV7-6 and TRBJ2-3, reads GAGVSQSPRYKVTKRGQDVALRCDPISGHVSLYWYRQALGQGPEFLTYFNYEAQQDKSGLPNDRFSAERPEGSISTLTIQRTEQRDSAMYRCASSLDRGADTQYFGPGTRLTVL.

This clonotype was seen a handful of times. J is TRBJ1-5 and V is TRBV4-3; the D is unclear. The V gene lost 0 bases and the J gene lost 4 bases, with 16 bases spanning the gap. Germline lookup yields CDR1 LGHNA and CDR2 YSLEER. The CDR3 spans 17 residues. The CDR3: CASSQEFSRVGNQPQHF. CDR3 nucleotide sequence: TGCGCCAGCAGCCAAGAATTCTCGAGGGTGGGAAATCAGCCCCAGCATTTT.

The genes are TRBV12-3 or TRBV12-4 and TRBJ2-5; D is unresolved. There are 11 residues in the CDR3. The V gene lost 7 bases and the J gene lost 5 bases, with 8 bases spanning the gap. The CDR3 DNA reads TGTGCCAGCACCCTTGGGGAGACCCAGTACTTC. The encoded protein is CASTLGETQYF.

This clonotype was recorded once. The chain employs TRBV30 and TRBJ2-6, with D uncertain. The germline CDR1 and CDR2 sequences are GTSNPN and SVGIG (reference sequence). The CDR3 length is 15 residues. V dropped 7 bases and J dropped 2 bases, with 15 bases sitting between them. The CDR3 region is CALRERLTGANVLTF. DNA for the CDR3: TGTGCCTTGAGAGAGCGTTTGACTGGGGCCAACGTCCTGACTTTC.

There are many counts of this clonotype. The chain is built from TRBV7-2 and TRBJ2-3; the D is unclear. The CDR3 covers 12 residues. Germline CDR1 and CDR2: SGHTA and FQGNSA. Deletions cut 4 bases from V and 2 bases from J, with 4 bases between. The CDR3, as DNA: TGTGCCAGCAGCTCCCTCACAGATACGCAGTATTTT. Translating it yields CASSSLTDTQYF. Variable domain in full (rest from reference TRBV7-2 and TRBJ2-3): GAGVSQSPSNKVTEKGKDVELRCDPISGHTALYWYRQSLGQGLEFLIYFQGNSAPDKSGLPSDRFSAERTGGSVSTLTIQRTQQEDSAVYLCASSSLTDTQYFGPGTRLTVL.

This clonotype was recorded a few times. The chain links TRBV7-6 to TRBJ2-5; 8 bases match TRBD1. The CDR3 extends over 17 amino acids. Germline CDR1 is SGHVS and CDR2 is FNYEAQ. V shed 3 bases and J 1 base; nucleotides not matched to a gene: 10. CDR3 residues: CASSFASGTGFQETQYF. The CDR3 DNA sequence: TGTGCCAGCAGCTTTGCAAGTGGGACAGGCTTCCAAGAGACCCAGTACTTC.

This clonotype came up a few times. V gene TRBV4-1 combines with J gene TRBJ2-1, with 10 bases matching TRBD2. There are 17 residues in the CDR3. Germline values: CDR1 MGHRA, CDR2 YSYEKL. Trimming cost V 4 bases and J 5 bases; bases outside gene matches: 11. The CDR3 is CASSRPGRLAGDNEQFF. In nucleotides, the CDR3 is TGCGCCAGCAGCCGACCGGGTAGGCTAGCGGGGGACAATGAGCAGTTCTTC.

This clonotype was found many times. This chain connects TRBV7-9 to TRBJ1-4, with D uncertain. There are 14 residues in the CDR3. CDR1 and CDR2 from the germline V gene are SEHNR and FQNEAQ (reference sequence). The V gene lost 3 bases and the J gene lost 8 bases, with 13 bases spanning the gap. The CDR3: CASSFYSLGEKLFF. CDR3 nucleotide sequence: TGTGCCAGCAGCTTTTACAGCCTCGGGGAAAAACTGTTTTTT.

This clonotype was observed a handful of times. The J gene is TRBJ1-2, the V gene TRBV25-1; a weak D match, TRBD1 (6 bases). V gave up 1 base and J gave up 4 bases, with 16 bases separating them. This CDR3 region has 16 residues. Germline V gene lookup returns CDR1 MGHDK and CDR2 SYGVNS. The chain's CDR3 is CASSESGGGLTYGYTF. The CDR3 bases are TGTGCCAGCAGTGAATCAGGAGGGGGACTGACCTATGGCTACACCTTC.

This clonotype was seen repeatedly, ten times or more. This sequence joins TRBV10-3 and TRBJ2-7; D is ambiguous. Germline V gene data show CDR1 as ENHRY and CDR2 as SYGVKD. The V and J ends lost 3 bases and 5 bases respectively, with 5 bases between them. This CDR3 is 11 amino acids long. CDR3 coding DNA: TGTGCCATCAGTGAAAGGGACGAGCAGTACTTC. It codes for CAISERDEQYF.

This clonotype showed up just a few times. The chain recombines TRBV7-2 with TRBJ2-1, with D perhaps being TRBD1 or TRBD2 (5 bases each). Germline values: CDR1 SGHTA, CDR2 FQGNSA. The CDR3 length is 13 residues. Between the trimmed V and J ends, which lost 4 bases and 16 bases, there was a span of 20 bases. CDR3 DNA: TGTGCCAGCAGCTCAACCGGGGCCCCCCTCCCCTTCTTC. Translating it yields CASSSTGAPLPFF.

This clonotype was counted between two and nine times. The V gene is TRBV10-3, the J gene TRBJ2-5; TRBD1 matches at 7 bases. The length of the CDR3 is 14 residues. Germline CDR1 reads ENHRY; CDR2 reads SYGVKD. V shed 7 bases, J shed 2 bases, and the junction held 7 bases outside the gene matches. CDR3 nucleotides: TGTGCCATCATTCAATTACAGGGGCAAGAGACCCAGTACTTC. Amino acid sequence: CAIIQLQGQETQYF.

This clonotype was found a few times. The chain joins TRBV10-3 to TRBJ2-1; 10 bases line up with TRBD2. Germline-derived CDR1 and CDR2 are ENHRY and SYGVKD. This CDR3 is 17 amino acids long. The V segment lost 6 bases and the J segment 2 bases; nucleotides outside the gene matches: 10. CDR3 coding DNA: TGTGCCATCAGGGACCCCCCAGCGGGAGGGCCCTACAATGAGCAGTTCTTC. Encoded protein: CAIRDPPAGGPYNEQFF.

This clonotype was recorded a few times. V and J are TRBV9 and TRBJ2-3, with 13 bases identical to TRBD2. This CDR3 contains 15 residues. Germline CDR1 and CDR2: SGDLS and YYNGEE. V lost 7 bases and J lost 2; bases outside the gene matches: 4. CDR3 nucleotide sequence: TGTGCCAGCGGGGGGACTAGCGGGAACACAGATACGCAGTATTTT. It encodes CASGGTSGNTDTQYF.

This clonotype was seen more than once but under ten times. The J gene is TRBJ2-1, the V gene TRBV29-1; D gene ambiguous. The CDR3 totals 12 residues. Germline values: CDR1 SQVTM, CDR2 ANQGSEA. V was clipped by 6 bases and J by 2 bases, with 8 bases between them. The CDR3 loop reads CSVYGAYNEQFF. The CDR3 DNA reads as TGCAGCGTGTACGGAGCCTACAATGAGCAGTTCTTC.